Following are 22 T cell receptor beta chains from one sample sequenced in a study of T cell repertoires in aging, cancer and after chemotherapy. TCR beta rearrangements were amplified from peripheral blood genomic DNA. A mixed TRB-A/B primer pool amplified rearranged TRB by multiplex touch-down PCR. TCRdb processed the multiplex PCR reads anew with MiXCR; each CDR3 protein has one entry. The sample holds roughly 4,000 distinct CDR3 sequences, 35% to 45% seen once. The specimen sequenced was blood. The source of these receptors is a human donor with a blood cancer.

This clonotype occurred a few times. The rearrangement uses TRBV18 and TRBJ2-5; D unclear. V was shortened by 0 bases and J by 4 bases, with 12 bases between the two germline ends. CDR1 is KGHSH, CDR2 LQKENI, per germline. The CDR3 length is 15 residues. DNA of the CDR3: TGTGCCAGCTCACCACCGGCATATGGATCAGAGACCCAGTACTTC. Its translation is CASSPPAYGSETQYF.

This clonotype was recorded only once. The chain uses TRBV7-2 and TRBJ2-1; the D is unclear. The CDR3 totals 15 residues. The V end lost 2 bases, the J end lost 0 bases, and 8 bases lay between the germline ends. Germline values: CDR1 SGHTA, CDR2 FQGNSA. The CDR3 bases are TGTGCCAGCAGCTTATCGCCGAGCTCCTACAATGAGCAGTTCTTC. Its protein is CASSLSPSSYNEQFF.

In this sample, this clonotype turned up a few times. V gene TRBV24-1 combines with J gene TRBJ2-3; D is perhaps TRBD1 (6 bases). V lost 1 base to trimming and J lost 3 bases, with 13 bases between them. Per germline, CDR1 KGHDR and CDR2 SFDVKD. The CDR3 runs to 16 residues. CDR3 sequence (DNA): TGTGCCACCAGTGATTTAGGTAGGGGGATGACAGATACGCAGTATTTT. Its translation: CATSDLGRGMTDTQYF.

The chain recombines TRBV27 with TRBJ2-7; D is perhaps TRBD1 (6 bases). CDR3 length equals 12 residues. V was trimmed by 10 bases and J by 2 bases, leaving 12 bases between them. Germline V CDR1 and CDR2: MNHEY, SMNVEV (reference sequence). The DNA for the CDR3 is TGTGCCACTGTGACAGGTACCTACGAGCAGTACTTC. Its protein product is CATVTGTYEQYF.

Notes on this clonotype: This may be a read error: a much more frequent sequence differs by one nucleotide. CDR3 sequence reads: CASSIGEGPETQYF. The DNA for the CDR3 is TGTGCCAGTAGTATAGGGGAGGGTCCAGAGACCCAGTACTTC. This chain uses TRBV19 with TRBJ2-5; 7 nucleotides align to TRBD2. CDR3 size: 14 residues. Trimming took 1 base from V and 4 from J; bases not matched to a gene: 3. Germline V gene lookup returns CDR1 LNHDA and CDR2 SQIVND (reference sequence).

This clonotype was seen only a few times. The chain carries TRBV5-1 and TRBJ2-1; no definite D call. Trimming stripped 0 bases from V and 5 bases from J, with 9 bases between. CDR1 and CDR2 from the germline V gene are SGHRS and YFSETQ. The CDR3 has 14 residues. CDR3 region: CASSLEGFDNEQFF. The DNA of the CDR3 is TGCGCCAGCAGCTTGGAAGGGTTCGACAATGAGCAGTTCTTC. Filled out from reference TRBV5-1 and TRBJ2-1, the complete variable domain reads KAGVTQTPRYLIKTRGQQVTLSCSPISGHRSVSWYQQTPGQGLQFLFEYFSETQRNKGNFPGRFSGRQFSNSRSEMNVSTLELGDSALYLCASSLEGFDNEQFFGPGTRLTVL.

The chain joins TRBV12-3 or TRBV12-4 to TRBJ2-7; possible D gene TRBD2, 6 bases. V was trimmed by 2 bases and J by 4 bases, leaving 15 bases between them. This CDR3 region has 15 residues. CDR3 in amino acids: CASSLKFAGSYEQYF. In DNA, the CDR3 is TGTGCCAGCAGTTTAAAGTTCGCGGGATCATACGAGCAGTACTTC.

This clonotype was detected a few times. This chain uses TRBV10-1 with TRBJ2-1; tentatively, D is TRBD2 (6 bases). Germline V gene sequence: CDR1 WNHNN, CDR2 SYGVQD (reference sequence). This CDR3 is built from 13 residues. Trimming took 3 bases from V and 5 from J, leaving 8 bases between them. This CDR3 is CASSDAGHNEQFF. CDR3 nucleotide sequence: TGCGCCAGCAGTGATGCGGGACACAATGAGCAGTTCTTC.

V and J are TRBV5-1 and TRBJ2-3; no reliable D call. Germline V gene lookup returns CDR1 SGHRS and CDR2 YFSETQ. This CDR3 is built from 14 residues. The V and J ends lost 0 bases and 0 bases respectively, with 5 bases between them. For the CDR3, the DNA is TGCGCCAGCAGCTTGGACCCGAGCACAGATACGCAGTATTTT. Its protein is CASSLDPSTDTQYF.

This clonotype appeared a few times. The V and J genes are TRBV18 and TRBJ2-7; possibly TRBD1 or TRBD2 for D (5 bases each). Trimming took 3 bases from V and 4 from J, leaving 16 bases between them. The CDR3 length is 15 residues. CDR1 and CDR2 from the germline V gene are KGHSH and LQKENI. CDR3 nucleotide sequence: TGTGCCAGCTCACCCCTCGAGGGGAGCTGGTACGAGCAGTACTTC. Protein: CASSPLEGSWYEQYF.

Regarding this clonotype: One junction end disagrees with the germline gene, perhaps due to a read error. The chain links TRBV6-5 to TRBJ2-2, with 7 bases aligning to TRBD2. This CDR3 spans 16 amino acids. Germline V lookup: CDR1 MNHEY, CDR2 SVGAGI. CDR3 protein: CASSHTPGLADGELFF. The CDR3, as DNA: TGCGCCAGCAGTCATACCCCAGGGCTAGCGGACGGGGAGCTGTTTTTT.

This clonotype appeared a single time. The chain couples TRBV11-1 to TRBJ1-4; D possibly corresponds to TRBD1 (5 bases). CDR1 SGHAT and CDR2 FQDESV come from the germline V gene (reference sequence). The CDR3 covers 16 residues. The V end was cut by 4 bases, the J end by 8 bases, with 20 bases between. The CDR3 loop is CASSSPRAGLSEKLFF. The DNA of the CDR3 is TGTGCCAGCAGCTCCCCAAGGGCAGGGCTGTCGGAAAAACTGTTTTTT.

The chain links TRBV12-3 or TRBV12-4 to TRBJ1-2; the D gene is possibly TRBD1 (6 bases). Trimming took off 6 bases at V and 7 bases at J, with 15 bases between the two ends. CDR3 length: 13 residues. CDR3 region: CASSATGMVGYTF. CDR3 bases: TGTGCCAGCAGCGCCACAGGGATGGTTGGCTACACCTTC.

With regard to this clonotype: A clone one base away is much larger, so this may be a read error. The chain uses TRBV29-1 and TRBJ1-4; 7 nucleotides line up with TRBD1. Germline CDR1 SQVTM, CDR2 ANQGSEA. The CDR3 loop spans 11 amino acids. CDR3 protein: CSAEGAGKPFF. The CDR3, as DNA: TGCAGCGCCGAGGGGGCTGGGAAACCGTTTTTT.

The chain uses TRBV10-2 and TRBJ1-5; D is unclear. From germline, CDR1 is WSHSY and CDR2 SAAADI. The CDR3 is 13 residues long. Trimming stripped 4 bases from V and 5 bases from J, with 9 bases between. The DNA for the CDR3 is TGCGCCAGCAGTGGAAGGGAACATCAGCCCCAGCATTTT. This codes for CASSGREHQPQHF.

The chain links TRBV30 to TRBJ2-7, with D possibly matching TRBD1 (5 bases). The ends were cut back, 4 bases at V and 2 bases at J, with 15 bases in the middle. Germline V CDR1 and CDR2: GTSNPN, SVGIG (reference sequence). The length of the CDR3 is 14 residues. CDR3 residues: CAWKDSDFTYEQYF. The CDR3 DNA sequence: TGTGCCTGGAAAGACAGTGACTTTACCTACGAGCAGTACTTC.

As to this clonotype: At one boundary the junction diverges from the germline segment, which might be a read error. The rearrangement uses TRBV7-9 and TRBJ2-2, with D perhaps matching TRBD2 (5 bases). The CDR3 sequence is 17 residues long. In germline, CDR1 is SEHNR, CDR2 FQNEAQ (reference sequence). CDR3 in amino acids: CASSLVGGNPNTGELIF. Here the CDR3 DNA reads TGTGCCAGCAGCTTAGTAGGCGGTAATCCGAACACCGGGGAGCTGATTTTT.

This clonotype was seen only a few times. The J gene is TRBJ2-3, the V gene TRBV14; 9 bases align to TRBD2. V was pared by 8 bases and J by 6 bases, with 9 bases of the junction left unmatched. Germline CDR1 SGHDN, CDR2 FVKESK. This CDR3 spans 14 amino acids. The CDR3 loop reads CASSASGTGDTQYF. CDR3 nucleotides: TGTGCCAGCTCGGCTAGCGGGACGGGTGATACGCAGTATTTT.

The genes are TRBV12-3 or TRBV12-4 and TRBJ2-5; weak D call: TRBD1 (6 bases). The CDR3 consists of 13 residues. Deletions cut 6 bases from V and 4 bases from J, with 12 bases between. CDR3 nucleotide sequence: TGTGCCAGCAGCCCGGGACAACTAGAGACCCAGTACTTC. Translated: CASSPGQLETQYF.

The J gene is TRBJ2-1, the V gene TRBV5-1, with unresolved D. Germline V gene lookup returns CDR1 SGHRS and CDR2 YFSETQ. Trimming pared 2 bases from V and 12 bases from J, leaving 12 bases between. The CDR3 has 12 residues. The CDR3 region is CASSFDAVGQFF. CDR3 nucleotides: TGCGCCAGCAGCTTTGACGCGGTTGGGCAGTTCTTC.

This clonotype is medium-sized (0.01 to 0.1%). CDR3 protein: CSVEDSGPDTQYF. The DNA for the CDR3 is TGCAGCGTTGAAGATTCAGGTCCAGATACGCAGTATTTT. This chain links TRBV29-1 with TRBJ2-3; D is undetermined. This CDR3 region has 13 residues. Germline CDR1 and CDR2: SQVTM and ANQGSEA. The V gene lost 0 bases and the J gene lost 4 bases, with 8 bases spanning the gap.

This chain uses TRBV11-2 with TRBJ2-1, with TRBD1 as a possible D gene (5 bases). CDR1 and CDR2 (germline): SGHAT, FQNNGV. The CDR3 is 14 amino acids. V lost 1 base and J lost 4, with 8 bases in between. In DNA, the CDR3 is TGTGCCAGCAGCTTAGCGGCAGGGTACAATGAGCAGTTCTTC. Amino acids: CASSLAAGYNEQFF.